This entry is about one T cell receptor (beta chain). The data were taken from a study of blood T cells in healthy people across ages. Whole-study context: Template switching captured about one barcoded beta molecule per two T cells.

This CDR3 has 18 residues. V was clipped by 5 bases and J by 0 bases; unmatched bases: 16. The germline V gene encodes CDR1 DFQATT and CDR2 SNEGSKA (reference sequence). A second PCR, run for about 6 to 11 cycles, used a sample-barcoded 5' primer plus a J-beta primer mix. Carrying 12 random nucleotides, a template-switch adaptor labeled each individual cDNA molecule. TCRdb ran MiXCR on the 5' RACE reads and lists one entry per CDR3 protein. This table has about 730,000 distinct CDR3 sequences, roughly 44% appearing once. Material for sequencing was blood. The sequence was collected from a woman in her sixties or seventies in good health. The V call is TRBV20-1, the J call TRBJ1-5, with 7 bases aligning to TRBD1. DNA of the CDR3: TGCAGTGCTTTCCCCGACAGGGACCAGCCTTATAGCAATCAGCCCCAGCATTTT. Translation: CSAFPDRDQPYSNQPQHF.